Each of the 17 T cell receptor beta chains below was sequenced from the same sample in a study of blood T cells in healthy people across ages. A second roughly 6 to 11 cycle PCR used barcoded and J-beta primers. TCRdb passed the 5' RACE reads through MiXCR, listing each CDR3 protein once. Among some 1.7 million distinct CDR3 sequences listed, 25% to 30% were seen once. The specimen was blood. Receptors were obtained from a woman under 40 in good health.

This clonotype was counted between two and nine times. This chain uses TRBV20-1 with TRBJ2-3, with D perhaps matching TRBD2 (6 bases). Germline-derived CDR1 and CDR2 are DFQATT and SNEGSKA (reference sequence). The CDR3 runs 15 residues. The V and J ends lost 5 bases and 5 bases respectively, with 20 bases between them. CDR3: CSAPDSGGGGDTQYF. CDR3 in DNA: TGCAGTGCTCCCGATAGCGGAGGTGGGGGAGATACGCAGTATTTT.

There are many counts of this clonotype. V is TRBV29-1 and J is TRBJ2-7; TRBD2 might be the D (6 bases). V was clipped by 7 bases and J by 0 bases, with 16 bases between them. Germline V gene sequence: CDR1 SQVTM, CDR2 ANQGSEA. This CDR3 comprises 14 residues. Here the CDR3 DNA reads TGCAGCGCCCTCTCGCCAGCGGGCTCCTACGAGCAGTACTTC. Amino acids: CSALSPAGSYEQYF.

J is TRBJ2-1 and V is TRBV20-1; the match to TRBD2 covers 8 bases. The germline CDR1 and CDR2 sequences are DFQATT and SNEGSKA (reference sequence). The CDR3 has 16 amino acids. V shed 0 bases and J 5 bases; nucleotides not matched to a gene: 9. CDR3 sequence reads: CSARDGGAESNNEQFF. The CDR3 region has the DNA TGCAGTGCTAGAGACGGGGGGGCCGAATCTAACAATGAGCAGTTCTTC.

The chain carries TRBV20-1 and TRBJ1-2; D may be TRBD1 (5 bases). Trimming cost V 0 bases and J 6 bases, with 17 bases left between them. CDR3 length equals 15 residues. CDR1 DFQATT and CDR2 SNEGSKA come from the germline V gene (reference sequence). The CDR3: CSARDPGTVVHGYTF. Written as DNA, the CDR3 is TGCAGTGCTAGAGACCCCGGGACCGTTGTACATGGCTACACCTTC.

Of note for this clonotype: One junction end does not reproduce the germline sequence, and a read error may be involved. V is TRBV20-1 and J is TRBJ2-7; 14 bases align to TRBD2. CDR1 DFQATT and CDR2 SNEGSKA come from the germline V gene (reference sequence). This CDR3 contains 15 residues. The chain's CDR3 is CSATGTSGGSFEQYF. The CDR3 DNA reads TGCAGTGCGACCGGGACTAGCGGGGGTTCCTTCGAGCAGTACTTC.

This sequence joins TRBV11-2 and TRBJ2-7; weak D call: TRBD1 (6 bases). Between the trimmed V and J ends, which lost 4 bases and 0 bases, there was a span of 16 bases. CDR3 length equals 16 residues. CDR1 and CDR2 from the germline V gene are SGHAT and FQNNGV. In DNA, the CDR3 is TGTGCCAGCAGCTACACTGGGCAGGGGAGCTCCTACGAGCAGTACTTC. Translation: CASSYTGQGSSYEQYF.

A remark on this clonotype: Here the CDR3 omits its conserved ending phenylalanine or tryptophan, so a read error is the likely source. Because the CDR3's place on the DNA is in doubt, the DNA is left out and the CDR3 is given as listed by TCRdb. The chain has TRBV12-3 or TRBV12-4 and TRBJ2-5; no check of the table's D call, TRBD1, against the DNA was made. Including both end residues, the CDR3 is 14 amino acids long. CDR3 amino acids: CASSRGRLQRPSTS.

The J gene is TRBJ2-7, the V gene TRBV5-1, with D possibly TRBD1 on 6 matching bases. V was cut by 4 bases and J by 4 bases, with 18 bases left in between. The CDR3 consists of 15 residues. CDR1 is SGHRS, CDR2 YFSETQ, per germline. Here the CDR3 reads CASSPDSPWTYEQYF. In DNA, the CDR3 is TGCGCCAGCAGCCCGGACAGCCCGTGGACGTACGAGCAGTACTTC.

On this clonotype: A much bigger clone sits one base away, suggesting this may be a read error. The CDR3 nucleotides read TGCAGTGCTAGAGGTGGACTAGCGGGAGTAAGGTCCTACAATGAGCAGTACTTC. This gives the protein CSARGGLAGVRSYNEQYF. J is TRBJ2-4 and V is TRBV20-1, with TRBD2 matching over 13 bases. Germline V gene sequence: CDR1 DFQATT, CDR2 SNEGSKA (reference sequence). After removal of 1 base from V and 13 bases from J, the junction contained 19 bases not matched to a gene. This CDR3 has 18 residues.

This clonotype was counted between two and nine times. The J gene is TRBJ2-5, the V gene TRBV7-9; 12 bases match TRBD2. Germline CDR1 and CDR2: SEHNR and FQNEAQ (reference sequence). V lost 3 bases to trimming and J lost 5 bases; unmatched junction nucleotides: 16. The CDR3 has 19 amino acids. CDR3 bases: TGTGCCAGCAGCTTCTTTGTGTCTAGCGGGAGGGCCTTGGAGGAGACCCAGTACTTC. This codes for CASSFFVSSGRALEETQYF. Full variable domain (rest looked up from reference TRBV7-9 and TRBJ2-5): DTGVSQNPRHKITKRGQNVTFRCDPISEHNRLYWYRQTLGQGPEFLTYFQNEAQLEKSRLLSDRFSAERPKGSFSTLEIQRTEQGDSAMYLCASSFFVSSGRALEETQYFGPGTRLLVL.

Many counts were recorded for this clonotype. The genes are TRBV9 and TRBJ2-3; 10 bases align to TRBD1. Per germline, CDR1 SGDLS and CDR2 YYNGEE. The CDR3 totals 15 residues. V lost 3 bases and J lost 7; bases outside the gene matches: 8. The CDR3 loop reads CASSARQGAGNTQYF. CDR3 coding DNA: TGTGCCAGCAGCGCCCGACAGGGGGCTGGGAATACGCAGTATTTT.

V and J are TRBV6-6 and TRBJ1-4; 7 positions agree with TRBD1. The V and J ends lost 2 bases and 7 bases, in that order; junction bases with no gene match: 7. This CDR3 contains 15 residues. Germline V lookup: CDR1 MNHNY, CDR2 SVGAGI (reference sequence). In DNA, the CDR3 is TGTGCCAGCAGTTACCGGCGGGACAGCACTGAAAAACTGTTTTTT. Translating it yields CASSYRRDSTEKLFF.

As DNA, the CDR3 is TGTGCCAGCAGCTTACCTAGCGGGAGCCTAGGTGAGCAGTTCTTC. Translation: CASSLPSGSLGEQFF. V and J are TRBV7-8 and TRBJ2-1; 10 bases map to TRBD2. CDR1 is SGHVS, CDR2 FQNEAQ, per germline. With 2 bases clipped from V and 9 bases from J, the junction kept 7 bases outside the gene matches. This CDR3 spans 15 amino acids.

The V and J genes are TRBV27 and TRBJ2-3; maybe TRBD2 (5 bases). Germline V lookup: CDR1 MNHEY, CDR2 SMNVEV (reference sequence). The length of the CDR3 is 14 residues. V was cut by 3 bases and J by 6 bases, with 13 bases left in between. Written as DNA, the CDR3 is TGTGCCAGCAGTTTTACGGGGATAGGGGATACGCAGTATTTT. Protein product: CASSFTGIGDTQYF.

This clonotype has more than one count but fewer than ten. The J gene is TRBJ2-1, the V gene TRBV6-2 or TRBV6-3; D remains ambiguous. The CDR3 consists of 14 residues. The germline CDR1 and CDR2 sequences are MNHEY and SVGEGT. Trimming removed 2 bases from V and 6 bases from J, with 11 bases in between. DNA of the CDR3: TGTGCCAGCAGTTACAGTCTAGTTGGCAATGAGCAGTTCTTC. Its translation: CASSYSLVGNEQFF.

The chain links TRBV30 to TRBJ2-7; TRBD1 might be the D (6 bases). The germline CDR1 and CDR2 sequences are GTSNPN and SVGIG (reference sequence). The CDR3 has 13 residues. With 2 bases removed from V and 2 bases from J, the gap between germline ends came to 10 bases. The CDR3 is CAWSQGQTYEQYF. The CDR3 nucleotides are TGTGCCTGGAGTCAAGGACAGACCTACGAGCAGTACTTC. The whole variable domain, filled in from reference TRBV30 and TRBJ2-7, reads SQTIHQWPATLVQPVGSPLSLECTVEGTSNPNLYWYRQAAGRGLQLLFYSVGIGQISSEVPQNLSASRPQDRQFILSSKKLLLSDSGFYLCAWSQGQTYEQYFGPGTRLTVT.

The table lists this clonotype with many counts. The rearrangement uses TRBV9 and TRBJ2-1, with D uncertain. Germline assignment: CDR1 SGDLS and CDR2 YYNGEE. CDR3 length: 13 amino acids. V gave up 0 bases and J gave up 7 bases, with 8 bases separating them. CDR3 in DNA: TGTGCCAGCAGCGTAGCTTATCGTAATGAGCAGTTCTTC. It yields the protein CASSVAYRNEQFF.